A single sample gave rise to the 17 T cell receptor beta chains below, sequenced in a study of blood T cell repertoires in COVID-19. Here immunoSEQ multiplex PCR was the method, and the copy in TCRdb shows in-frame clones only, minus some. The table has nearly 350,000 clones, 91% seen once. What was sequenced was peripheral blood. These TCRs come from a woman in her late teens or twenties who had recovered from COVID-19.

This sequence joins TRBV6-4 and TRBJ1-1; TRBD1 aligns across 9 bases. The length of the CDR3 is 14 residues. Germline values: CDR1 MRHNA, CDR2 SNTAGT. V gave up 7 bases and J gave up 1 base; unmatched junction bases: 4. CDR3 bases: TGTGCCAGCAAACCGGGACAGGGGAACACTGAAGCTTTCTTT. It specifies CASKPGQGNTEAFF.

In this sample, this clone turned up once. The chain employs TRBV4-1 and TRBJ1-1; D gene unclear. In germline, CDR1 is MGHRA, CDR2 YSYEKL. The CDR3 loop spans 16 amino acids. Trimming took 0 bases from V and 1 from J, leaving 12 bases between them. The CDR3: CASSQDLSQTNTEAFF. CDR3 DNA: TGCGCCAGCAGCCAAGATCTGTCACAGACGAACACTGAAGCTTTCTTT.

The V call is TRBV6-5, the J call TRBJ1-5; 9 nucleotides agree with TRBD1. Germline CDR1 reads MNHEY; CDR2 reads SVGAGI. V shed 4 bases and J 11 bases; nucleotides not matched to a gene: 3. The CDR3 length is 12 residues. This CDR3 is CASSSRDRAQHF. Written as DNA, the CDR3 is TGTGCCAGCAGTTCTCGGGACAGGGCCCAGCATTTT.

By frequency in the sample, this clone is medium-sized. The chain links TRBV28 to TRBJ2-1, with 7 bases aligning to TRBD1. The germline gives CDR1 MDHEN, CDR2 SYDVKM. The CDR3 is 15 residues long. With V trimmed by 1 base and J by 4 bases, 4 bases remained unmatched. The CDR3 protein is CASSLLPGQYNEQFF. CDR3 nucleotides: TGTGCCAGCAGTTTATTGCCGGGACAGTACAATGAGCAGTTCTTC. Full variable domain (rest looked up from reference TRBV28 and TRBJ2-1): DVKVTQSSRYLVKRTGEKVFLECVQDMDHENMFWYRQDPGLGLRLIYFSYDVKMKEKGDIPEGYSVSREKKERFSLILESASTNQTSMYLCASSLLPGQYNEQFFGPGTRLTVL.

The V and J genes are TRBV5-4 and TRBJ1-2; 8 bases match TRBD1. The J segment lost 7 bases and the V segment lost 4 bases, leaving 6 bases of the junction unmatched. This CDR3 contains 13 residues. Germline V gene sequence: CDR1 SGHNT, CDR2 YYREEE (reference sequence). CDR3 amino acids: CASSADRAVGYTF. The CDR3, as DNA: TGTGCCAGCAGCGCGGACAGGGCGGTTGGCTACACCTTC.

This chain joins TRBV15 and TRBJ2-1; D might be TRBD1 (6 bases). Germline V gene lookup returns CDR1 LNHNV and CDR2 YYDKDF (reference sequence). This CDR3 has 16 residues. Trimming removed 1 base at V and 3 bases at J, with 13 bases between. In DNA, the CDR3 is TGTGCCACCAGCAGAGGCAAATTAGGGGGCTACAATGAGCAGTTCTTC. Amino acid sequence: CATSRGKLGGYNEQFF.

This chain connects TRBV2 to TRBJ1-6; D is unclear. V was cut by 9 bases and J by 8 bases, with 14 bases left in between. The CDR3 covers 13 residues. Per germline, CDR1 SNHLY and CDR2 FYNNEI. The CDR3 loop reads CASGRRVDSPLHF. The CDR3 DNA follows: TGTGCCAGTGGACGGAGGGTCGATTCACCCCTCCACTTT. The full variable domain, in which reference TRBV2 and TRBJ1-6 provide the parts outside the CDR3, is EPEVTQTPSHQVTQMGQEVILRCVPISNHLYFYWYRQILGQKVEFLVSFYNNEISEKSEIFDDQFSVERPDGSNFTLKIRSTKLEDSAMYFCASGRRVDSPLHFGNGTRLTVT.

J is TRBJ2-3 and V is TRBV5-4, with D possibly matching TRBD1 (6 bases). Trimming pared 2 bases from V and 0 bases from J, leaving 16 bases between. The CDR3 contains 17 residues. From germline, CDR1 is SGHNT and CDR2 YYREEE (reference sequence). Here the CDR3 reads CASSLGDDRISTDTQYF. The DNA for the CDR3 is TGTGCCAGCAGCTTAGGGGACGACAGGATAAGCACAGATACGCAGTATTTT.

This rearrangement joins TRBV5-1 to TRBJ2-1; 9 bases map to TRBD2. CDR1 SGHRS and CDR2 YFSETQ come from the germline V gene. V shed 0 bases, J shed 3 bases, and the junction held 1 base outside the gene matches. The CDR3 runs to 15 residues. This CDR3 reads CASSLGGRVYNEQFF. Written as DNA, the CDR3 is TGCGCCAGCAGCTTGGGCGGGAGGGTCTACAATGAGCAGTTCTTC.

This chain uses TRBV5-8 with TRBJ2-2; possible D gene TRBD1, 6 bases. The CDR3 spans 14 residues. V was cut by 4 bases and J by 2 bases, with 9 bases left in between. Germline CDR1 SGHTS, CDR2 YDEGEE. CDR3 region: CASSQGPNTGELFF. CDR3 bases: TGTGCCAGCAGCCAGGGGCCAAACACCGGGGAGCTGTTTTTT. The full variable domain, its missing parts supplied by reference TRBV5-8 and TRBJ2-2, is EAGVTQSPTHLIKTRGQQATLRCSPISGHTSVYWYQQALGLGLQFLLWYDEGEERNRGNFPPRFSGRQFPNYSSELNVNALELEDSALYLCASSQGPNTGELFFGEGSRLTVL.

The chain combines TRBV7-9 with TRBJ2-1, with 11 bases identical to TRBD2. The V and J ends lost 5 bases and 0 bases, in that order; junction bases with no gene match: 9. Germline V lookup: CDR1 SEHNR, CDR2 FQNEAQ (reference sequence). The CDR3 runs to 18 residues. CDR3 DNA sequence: TGTGCCAGCAGCCCCCCCAGGCTAGCGGGAGGCTCCTACAATGAGCAGTTCTTC. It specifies CASSPPRLAGGSYNEQFF.

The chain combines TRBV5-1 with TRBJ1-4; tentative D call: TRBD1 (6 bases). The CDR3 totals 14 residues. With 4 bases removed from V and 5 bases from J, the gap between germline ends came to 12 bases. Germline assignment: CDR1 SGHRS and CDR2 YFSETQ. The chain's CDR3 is CASSPGVGNEKLFF. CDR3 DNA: TGCGCCAGCAGCCCAGGGGTGGGGAATGAAAAACTGTTTTTT.

The CDR3 DNA reads as TGTGCCAGCAGCCCCCGGCAGGGGGGTTTGAACACTGAAGCTTTCTTT. Protein product: CASSPRQGGLNTEAFF. V gene TRBV7-8 combines with J gene TRBJ1-1, with TRBD1 matching 7 bases. The CDR3 length is 16 residues. Trimming at V came to 5 bases and at J to 0 bases, leaving 9 bases not matched to a gene. CDR1 is SGHVS, CDR2 FQNEAQ, per germline. Together with reference TRBV7-8 and TRBJ1-1, the CDR3 gives the full variable domain: GAGVSQSPRYKVAKRGQDVALRCDPISGHVSLFWYQQALGQGPEFLTYFQNEAQLDKSGLPSDRFFAERPEGSVSTLKIQRTQQEDSAVYLCASSPRQGGLNTEAFFGQGTRLTVV.

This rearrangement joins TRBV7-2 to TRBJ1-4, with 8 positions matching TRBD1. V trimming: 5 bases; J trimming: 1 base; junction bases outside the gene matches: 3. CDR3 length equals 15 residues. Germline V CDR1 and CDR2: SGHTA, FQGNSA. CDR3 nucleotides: TGTGCCAGCAGCATCAGGGGGCGAACTAATGAAAAACTGTTTTTT. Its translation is CASSIRGRTNEKLFF.

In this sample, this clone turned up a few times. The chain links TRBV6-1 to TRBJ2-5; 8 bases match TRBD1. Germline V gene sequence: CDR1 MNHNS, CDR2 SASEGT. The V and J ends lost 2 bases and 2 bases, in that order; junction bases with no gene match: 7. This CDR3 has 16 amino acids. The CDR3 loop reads CASSESVGTGQETQYF. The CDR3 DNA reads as TGTGCCAGCAGTGAATCAGTAGGGACAGGTCAAGAGACCCAGTACTTC.

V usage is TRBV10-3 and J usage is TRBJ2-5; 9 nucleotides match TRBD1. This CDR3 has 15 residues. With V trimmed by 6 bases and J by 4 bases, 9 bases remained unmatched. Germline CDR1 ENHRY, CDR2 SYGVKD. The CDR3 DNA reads TGTGCCATCAGGTCGGACAGGGGTAATCGAGAGACCCAGTACTTC. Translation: CAIRSDRGNRETQYF.

CDR3 sequence reads: CASSDLPRLAESTDTQYF. The DNA of the CDR3 is TGTGCCAGCAGTGACCTTCCAAGACTAGCGGAGAGCACAGATACGCAGTATTTT. This chain connects TRBV6-4 to TRBJ2-3; TRBD2 matches 9 bases. The V gene end was trimmed by 2 bases and the J gene end by 0 bases; junction bases not matched to a gene: 9. Germline V gene sequence: CDR1 MRHNA, CDR2 SNTAGT. This CDR3 has 18 residues.